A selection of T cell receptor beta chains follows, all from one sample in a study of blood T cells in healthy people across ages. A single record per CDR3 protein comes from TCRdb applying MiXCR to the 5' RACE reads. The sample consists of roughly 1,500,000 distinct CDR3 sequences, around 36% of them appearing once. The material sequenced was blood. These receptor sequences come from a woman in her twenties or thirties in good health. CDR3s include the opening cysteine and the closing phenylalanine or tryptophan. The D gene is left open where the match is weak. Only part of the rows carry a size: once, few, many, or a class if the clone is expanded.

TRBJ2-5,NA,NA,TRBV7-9,TGTGCCAGCAGGACCGGGGCCAACCACGAAGAGACCCAGTACTTC,CASRTGANHEETQYF
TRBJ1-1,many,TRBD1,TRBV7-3,TGTGCCAGCAGCCCTCAGACAGGGTTACGGACTGAAGCTTTCTTT,CASSPQTGLRTEAFF
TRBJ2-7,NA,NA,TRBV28,TGTGCCAGCAGGCGTGGGGCGGGCAACCTTCTGGGCGAGCAGTACTTC,CASRRGAGNLLGEQYF
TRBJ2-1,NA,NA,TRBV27,TGTGCCAGCAGAAGAATGGGGGCATCCTACAATGAGCAGTTCTTC,CASRRMGASYNEQFF
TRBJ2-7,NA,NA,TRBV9,TGTGCCAGCAGTCGTCGGAACTTCCACGAGCAGTACTTC,CASSRRNFHEQYF
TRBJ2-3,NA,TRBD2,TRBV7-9,TGTGCCAGCAGCTTATACGCTAGCGGGAGGGCATCTTCGGGCACAGATACGCAGTATTTT,CASSLYASGRASSGTDTQYF
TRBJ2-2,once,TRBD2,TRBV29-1,TGCAGCGTTCAACTAGCGGGAGTCCCCGGGGAGCTGTTTTTT,CSVQLAGVPGELFF
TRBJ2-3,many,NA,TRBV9,TGTGCCAGCAGCGGTAGCGGCTCCACAGATACGCAGTATTTT,CASSGSGSTDTQYF
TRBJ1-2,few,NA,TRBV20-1,TGCAGTGCTAGAGTGGGATCGGGAGGCTACACCTTC,CSARVGSGGYTF
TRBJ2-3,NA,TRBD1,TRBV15,TGTACCACCAGCAGCTCGACAGGGCTCACAGATACGCAGTATTTT,CTTSSSTGLTDTQYF
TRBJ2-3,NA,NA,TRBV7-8,TGTGCCGGCAGGCCCGGGAGCTCCACAGATACGCAGTATTTT,CAGRPGSSTDTQYF
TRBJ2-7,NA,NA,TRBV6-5,TGTGCCAGCAGGGCCCAGTGGGGCGAGCAGTACTTC,CASRAQWGEQYF
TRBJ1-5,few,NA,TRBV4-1,TGCGCCAGCAGCCAAGAGGGAGGACAGTATCAGCCCCAGCATTTT,CASSQEGGQYQPQHF
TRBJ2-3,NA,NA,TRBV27,TGTGCCAGCACCGTAGGGACGGGAGGCACAGATACGCAGTATTTT,CASTVGTGGTDTQYF
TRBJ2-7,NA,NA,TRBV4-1,TGCGCCAGCAGCCGGGGTACAGGGTACAAGCAGTACTTC,CASSRGTGYKQYF
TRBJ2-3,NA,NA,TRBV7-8,TGTGCCACCAGGAATCGGGCTAGATCAGGAGATACGCAGTATTTT,CATRNRARSGDTQYF
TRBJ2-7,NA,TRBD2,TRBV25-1,TGTGCCAGCAGTGAGGTAGCGGGAGACGACTACGAGCAGTACTTC,CASSEVAGDDYEQYF
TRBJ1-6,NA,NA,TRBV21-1,TGTGCCACACCCATGGAGAAGAGGTCACCCCTCCACTTT,CATPMEKRSPLHF
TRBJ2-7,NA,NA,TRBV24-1,TGTGCCACCAGTGACAATCGACAAAGTTCCCACGAGCAGTACTTC,CATSDNRQSSHEQYF
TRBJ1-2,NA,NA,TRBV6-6,TGTGCCAGCAGTTATGGTGGAGGGGAGGCTGGCTACACCTTC,CASSYGGGEAGYTF
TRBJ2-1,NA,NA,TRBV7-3,TGTGCCAGCAGCTTAAAAGGACTACTATCGATAGGCGGTGAGCAGTTCTTC,CASSLKGLLSIGGEQFF
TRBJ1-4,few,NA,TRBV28,TGTGCCAGCATTGGAGGGCCTGACACATCAACTAATGAAAAACTGTTTTTT,CASIGGPDTSTNEKLFF
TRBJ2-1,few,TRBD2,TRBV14,TGTGCCAGCGGACTAGCGGGAGGAACCTACAATGAGCAGTTCTTC,CASGLAGGTYNEQFF
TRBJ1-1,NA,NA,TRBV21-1,TGTGCCAGCAGATGGACAGGGGGAATGAACACTGAAGCTTTCTTT,CASRWTGGMNTEAFF
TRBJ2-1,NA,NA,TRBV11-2,TGTGCCAGCAGCCTGGGGGGCCGGTCGGGAAGTGAGCAGTTCTTC,CASSLGGRSGSEQFF
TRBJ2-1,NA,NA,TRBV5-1,TGCGCCAGCAGCTTGGAGCCCGAGGGTTATGAGCAGTTCTTC,CASSLEPEGYEQFF
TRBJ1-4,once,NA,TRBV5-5,TGTGCCAGCAACAGCGCGGACGGTAATGAAAAACTGTTTTTT,CASNSADGNEKLFF
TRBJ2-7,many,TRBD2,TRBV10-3,TGTGCCATCGGTCTACTAGCGGGAGGGACCTACGAGCAGTACTTC,CAIGLLAGGTYEQYF
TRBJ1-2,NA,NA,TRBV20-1,TGCAGTGCCGCCGGAGCGGGGAACTATGGCTACACCTTC,CSAAGAGNYGYTF
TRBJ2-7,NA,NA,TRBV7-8,TGTGCCAGCAGGAAACCCCCTTACTACGAGCAGTACTTC,CASRKPPYYEQYF
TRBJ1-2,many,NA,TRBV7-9,TGTGCCAGCAGCTCGATCCTTATGGCTAACTATGGCTACACCTTC,CASSSILMANYGYTF
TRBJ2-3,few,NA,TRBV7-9,TGTGCCAGCAGCTCCACCGGCAGGGGCTTCACAGATACGCAGTATTTT,CASSSTGRGFTDTQYF
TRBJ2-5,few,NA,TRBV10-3,TGTGCCATCAGTGTCGGTAGGAGTCAACTAGAGACCCAGTACTTC,CAISVGRSQLETQYF
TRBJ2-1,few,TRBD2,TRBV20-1,TGCAGTGCTGTCAATTCCGGGACTAGGAGCAATGAGCAGTTCTTC,CSAVNSGTRSNEQFF
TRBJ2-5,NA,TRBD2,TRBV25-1,TGTGCCAGCAGTGGGAGTATAGGGACTAGCGGGGGATTCAGAGAGACCCAGTACTTC,CASSGSIGTSGGFRETQYF
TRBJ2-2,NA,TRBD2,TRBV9,TGTGCCAGCAGCGTCGGGACTAGCGGGTTTGCGAACACCGGGGAGCTGTTTTTT,CASSVGTSGFANTGELFF
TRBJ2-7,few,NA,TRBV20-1,TGCAGTGCTAGAAACCCCGCGGAGCAGTACTTC,CSARNPAEQYF
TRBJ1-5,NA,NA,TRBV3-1,TGTGCCAGCCTGGGAGGCAGGGACTATCAGCCCCAGCATTTT,CASLGGRDYQPQHF
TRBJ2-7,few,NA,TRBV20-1,TGCAGTGCTAGCGCTCTTAACGAGCAGTACTTC,CSASALNEQYF
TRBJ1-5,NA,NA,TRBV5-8,TGTGCCAGCAGCTCGGGACTGTCTAGCAATCAGCCCCAGCATTTT,CASSSGLSSNQPQHF
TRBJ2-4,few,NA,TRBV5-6,TGTGCCAGCAGCTCGTCTGGGCCTAGCAAAAACATTCAGTACTTC,CASSSSGPSKNIQYF
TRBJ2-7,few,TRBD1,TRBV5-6,TGTGCCAGCAGCTCCGACAGGGAAGCGGCCGAATACGAGCAGTACTTC,CASSSDREAAEYEQYF
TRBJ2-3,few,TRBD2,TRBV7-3,TGTGCCAGCAGCTTACGCGGGAGGCGGGAAGATACGCAGTATTTT,CASSLRGRREDTQYF
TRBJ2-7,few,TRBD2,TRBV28,TGTGCCAGTGGGTCTGTGCTAGCGGGAGTAACCCGCCGTGGCGAGCAGTACTTC,CASGSVLAGVTRRGEQYF
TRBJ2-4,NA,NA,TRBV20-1,TGCAGTGCTAGATCGAGGACTTGGAAAAACATTCAGTACTTC,CSARSRTWKNIQYF
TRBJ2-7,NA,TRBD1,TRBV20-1,TGCAGTGCTTGGGACAGGAAAAGACTCTCCTACGAGCAGTACTTC,CSAWDRKRLSYEQYF
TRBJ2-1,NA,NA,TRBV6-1,TGTGCCAGCACCCCAACCCAACCACGTCGGGGGTCCTCCTACAATGAGCAGTTCTTC,CASTPTQPRRGSSYNEQFF
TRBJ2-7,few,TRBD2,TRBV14,TGTGCCAGCAGCCTTCAAGGGCTAGCGGGAGGCGAGCAGTACTTC,CASSLQGLAGGEQYF
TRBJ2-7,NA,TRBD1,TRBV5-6,TGTGCCAGCAGCCCCAGCCTGGGACAGGGGGGTTACGAGCAGTACTTC,CASSPSLGQGGYEQYF
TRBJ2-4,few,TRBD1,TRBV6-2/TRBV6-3,TGTGCCAGCAGTTACTCACTGGGACAGGGGAAAAACATTCAGTACTTC,CASSYSLGQGKNIQYF
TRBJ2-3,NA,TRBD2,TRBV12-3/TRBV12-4,TGTGCCAGCAGACCAACTAGCGTCAGCACAGATGTGGAGTATTTT,CASRPTSVSTDVEYF